One and the same sample provided the 14 T cell receptor beta chains below, sequenced in a study of radiation and T cells in renal cell carcinoma. The time point: baseline pretreatment blood. Treatment indicated: 15 Gy SBRT to primary tumor, nephrectomy 4 weeks later. Generated by immunoSEQ multiplex PCR, the TCRdb table keeps only in-frame clones and is missing some. The data show 140,000 or so clones, with 70% to 90% seen just once and around 12% held by the top ten. Source: blood, taken from a patient whose treatment included radiotherapy and nephrectomy. The receptors were gathered from a woman aged 50 to 60 with renal cell carcinoma.

This clone was seen just once. This rearrangement joins TRBV7-6 to TRBJ1-6; tentatively, D is TRBD1 (6 bases). Germline values: CDR1 SGHVS, CDR2 FNYEAQ. V lost 5 bases, J lost 6 bases, and 23 bases lay in between. The CDR3 totals 18 residues. The CDR3, as DNA: TGTGCCAGCAGCCCGACGGTTGGCAGCCAGGGGATTAATTCACCCCTCCACTTT. As protein: CASSPTVGSQGINSPLHF.

The J gene is TRBJ1-1, the V gene TRBV20-1; no definite D call. The CDR3 spans 11 residues. V dropped 6 bases and J dropped 5 bases, with 10 bases sitting between them. Looked up from germline, CDR1 is DFQATT and CDR2 is SNEGSKA (reference sequence). The CDR3 loop is CSARPGTEAFF. For the CDR3, the DNA is TGCAGTGCCAGACCTGGGACTGAAGCTTTCTTT.

The chain couples TRBV7-9 to TRBJ2-1; 9 nucleotides line up with TRBD2. Germline V gives CDR1 SEHNR, CDR2 FQNEAQ (reference sequence). CDR3 length equals 13 residues. With V trimmed by 8 bases and J by 3 bases, 2 bases remained unmatched. The CDR3: CASSSGDYNEQFF. In nucleotides, the CDR3 is TGTGCCAGCTCTAGCGGGGACTACAATGAGCAGTTCTTC.

The chain combines TRBV18 with TRBJ2-1; D call uncertain. The CDR3 runs to 13 residues. Trimming took off 3 bases at V and 2 bases at J, with 5 bases between the two ends. Germline V gene data show CDR1 as KGHSH and CDR2 as LQKENI. CDR3 bases: TGTGCCAGCTCACCGACGGCCTACAATGAGCAGTTCTTC. Translating it yields CASSPTAYNEQFF. Variable domain in full (rest from reference TRBV18 and TRBJ2-1): NAGVMQNPRHLVRRRGQEARLRCSPMKGHSHVYWYRQLPEEGLKFMVYLQKENIIDESGMPKERFSAEFPKEGPSILRIQQVVRGDSAAYFCASSPTAYNEQFFGPGTRLTVL.

This clone is a singleton in its sample. The gene calls are TRBV4-1 and TRBJ1-1; TRBD1 matches at 7 bases. Trimming at V came to 4 bases and at J to 0 bases, leaving 2 bases not matched to a gene. Per germline, CDR1 MGHRA and CDR2 YSYEKL. The CDR3 covers 14 residues. This chain's CDR3 is CASSLDRVNTEAFF. In DNA, the CDR3 is TGCGCCAGCAGCCTCGACAGGGTGAACACTGAAGCTTTCTTT.

V and J are TRBV11-1 and TRBJ2-2; D is uncertain. The CDR3 has 12 residues. Trimming took 6 bases from V and 6 from J, leaving 8 bases between them. The germline V gene encodes CDR1 SGHAT and CDR2 FQDESV (reference sequence). The CDR3 is CASSSLAGELFF. For the CDR3, the DNA is TGTGCCAGCAGTTCCCTAGCCGGGGAGCTGTTTTTT.

The genes are TRBV7-4 and TRBJ1-4, with 9 bases matching TRBD1. V lost 2 bases, J lost 8 bases, and 15 bases stayed unmatched. CDR3 length: 18 residues. The germline V gene has CDR1 SGHVT and CDR2 SQSDAQ. CDR3 loop: CASSLSGQGHGAGEKLFF. For the CDR3, the DNA is TGTGCCAGCAGCTTATCGGGACAGGGACATGGAGCGGGAGAAAAACTGTTTTTT.

The V call is TRBV5-1, the J call TRBJ2-5, with D tentatively TRBD1 (6 bases). Germline-derived CDR1 and CDR2 are SGHRS and YFSETQ. The CDR3 covers 16 residues. V was trimmed by 1 base and J by 2 bases, leaving 15 bases between them. This chain's CDR3 is CASSLRSRGQQETQYF. CDR3 nucleotides: TGCGCCAGCAGCTTGAGGTCCAGGGGTCAGCAAGAGACCCAGTACTTC.

The CDR3 protein is CASSILAGGFNEQFF. CDR3 coding DNA: TGTGCCAGCAGCATCCTAGCGGGGGGTTTCAATGAGCAGTTCTTC. The chain joins TRBV7-9 to TRBJ2-1, with 11 bases fitting TRBD2. The V gene's germline CDR1 is SEHNR and CDR2 FQNEAQ (reference sequence). The junction had 6 bases not matched to a gene; V was cut back by 5 bases and J by 6 bases. The CDR3 spans 15 residues.

This clone has just a few counts. The V gene is TRBV5-1, the J gene TRBJ1-4, with TRBD1 matching 12 bases. The V and J ends lost 3 bases and 3 bases, in that order; junction bases with no gene match: 9. CDR1 and CDR2 from the germline V gene are SGHRS and YFSETQ. The CDR3 runs 18 residues. The chain's CDR3 is CASSSHRDRGLANEKLFF. The CDR3 bases are TGCGCCAGCAGCTCTCACCGGGACAGGGGGCTGGCTAATGAAAAACTGTTTTTT.

The V gene is TRBV5-4, the J gene TRBJ1-6; D is unresolved. CDR3 length: 15 amino acids. The germline gives CDR1 SGHNT, CDR2 YYREEE (reference sequence). V lost 0 bases to trimming and J lost 7 bases, with 11 bases between them. CDR3 bases: TGTGCCAGCAGCTTGGGGAGGGAGCAAAATTCACCCCTCCACTTT. Amino acid sequence: CASSLGREQNSPLHF. Drawing the rest from reference TRBV5-4 and TRBJ1-6, the complete variable domain is ETGVTQSPTHLIKTRGQQVTLRCSSQSGHNTVSWYQQALGQGPQFIFQYYREEENGRGNFPPRFSGLQFPNYSSELNVNALELDDSALYLCASSLGREQNSPLHFGNGTRLTVT.

The CDR3 sequence is CASSLDRDGSYEQYF. The CDR3 DNA reads TGTGCCAGCAGCCTAGACAGGGATGGCTCCTACGAGCAGTACTTC. This sequence joins TRBV28 and TRBJ2-7, with 7 positions matching TRBD1. Germline V gene sequence: CDR1 MDHEN, CDR2 SYDVKM. J lost 0 bases, V lost 6 bases, and 8 bases had no gene match. This CDR3 contains 15 residues.

The chain employs TRBV13 and TRBJ2-7, with 7 bases matching TRBD1. The ends lost 3 bases at V and 6 bases at J; junction bases unmatched: 11. The CDR3 totals 15 residues. Germline CDR1 and CDR2: PRHDT and FYEKMQ (reference sequence). CDR3 protein: CASSFLDREGGEQYF. CDR3 DNA sequence: TGTGCCAGCAGCTTCCTAGACAGGGAAGGAGGCGAGCAGTACTTC.

V usage is TRBV5-4 and J usage is TRBJ1-1; D is ambiguous. Per germline, CDR1 SGHNT and CDR2 YYREEE (reference sequence). Trimming stripped 2 bases from V and 1 base from J, with 6 bases between. CDR3 length equals 13 residues. CDR3: CASSFGRNTEAFF. DNA of the CDR3: TGTGCCAGCAGCTTTGGGAGGAACACTGAAGCTTTCTTT.